This T cell receptor (beta chain) appears in the sequencing data of a study of Graves' ophthalmopathy and Graves' hyperthyroidism. General study results and limits: Sensitivity reached more than 85% and specificity 81.08% for a 13-signature model separating ophthalmopathy from stable hyperthyroidism. The authors also found most expanded thyroid clonotypes above 0.001 frequency in blood.

The sample holds many counts of this clonotype. Its antigen remains unknown. CDR1 and CDR2 (germline): GTSNPN, SVGIG (reference sequence). The CDR3 covers 14 residues. V lost 2 bases, J lost 10 bases, and 15 bases lay in between. Investigators amplified TCR beta CDR3 regions from RNA transcripts. The first round was an RT-PCR with HTBI primers, and the second round was a multiplex PCR. MiXCR was run by TCRdb on the multiplex PCR reads, yielding one entry per CDR3 protein. The profile covers a few hundred thousand distinct CDR3 sequences, with 17% appearing a single time and 9% to 15% taken by the ten largest.

The sample taken for sequencing was peripheral blood. The clonotype comes from an adult man with Graves' ophthalmopathy. J is TRBJ1-6 and V is TRBV30, with unresolved D. CDR3 sequence: CAWSPDMGKSPLHF. In DNA, the CDR3 is TGTGCCTGGAGTCCCGACATGGGGAAATCACCCCTCCACTTT. Full variable domain (rest looked up from reference TRBV30 and TRBJ1-6): SQTIHQWPATLVQPVGSPLSLECTVEGTSNPNLYWYRQAAGRGLQLLFYSVGIGQISSEVPQNLSASRPQDRQFILSSKKLLLSDSGFYLCAWSPDMGKSPLHFGNGTRLTVT.